The 2 T cell receptor beta chains presented below share a single source sample, sequenced in a study of control samples from healthy donors and cancer patients. Profiling relied on immunoSEQ multiplex PCR, and the TCRdb table lists in-frame clones only, not all of them. The sample contains about 160,000 clones, roughly 94% of which appear only once. Sequences were obtained from PBMCs. All receptors derive from a man aged 60 to 69 with colorectal cancer.

This chain joins TRBV6-5 and TRBJ1-1; a weak D match, TRBD1 (5 bases). This CDR3 contains 15 residues. The germline CDR1 and CDR2 sequences are MNHEY and SVGAGI. The V and J ends lost 2 bases and 4 bases respectively, with 14 bases between them. CDR3 DNA sequence: TGTGCCAGCAGTTACCTTACCGGGACGACCACTGAAGCTTTCTTT. This encodes CASSYLTGTTTEAFF.

This clone was recorded only once. This chain links TRBV9 with TRBJ2-7; D is unclear. This CDR3 has 14 residues. Germline CDR1 is SGDLS and CDR2 is YYNGEE. Trimming shortened V by 0 bases and J by 7 bases, and 14 bases separated the two germline ends. CDR3 region: CASSVGQAFGEQYF. The DNA for the CDR3 is TGTGCCAGCAGCGTAGGTCAGGCTTTTGGGGAGCAGTACTTC.